This T cell receptor beta chain came from a study of beta chain features in type 1 diabetes (dated by TCRdb to the late 2010s). With respect to the entire study: Mean age, gender distribution, total cell number and subset yield did not differ between patients and healthy donors. A total of 107,917,701 sorted cells were examined across all samples, and a strong correlation was observed between cell number per subset and RNA yield. The study compared TCRB repertoires of sorted circulating CD4+ T cell subsets between recently diagnosed type 1 diabetes patients and matched healthy donors. Regulatory and stem cell-like memory subsets were isolated from only 8 patients and roughly 8 healthy donors, whereas naive and central memory subsets came from all 30 or so donors.

Each donor gave one peripheral blood draw, averaging about 120 mL, which was collected into heparinised tubes. Using a panel that included CD45RO, CCR7, CD25, CD127, CD95 and CD27, naive, central memory, regulatory and stem cell-like memory CD4+ T cells were sorted on a BD FACSAria II. A purity above 98% was achieved for all sorted populations. Right away, PBMCs were isolated by Lymphoprep density gradient centrifugation and were stained directly, with no culture step. Samples were stained and sorted in pairs, with one healthy donor and one patient per experiment, so that batch effects were minimized. The study at large found these results: A moderate but significant shortening of TCRB CDR3 length was observed in type 1 diabetes patients in all four CD4+ subsets. PCR might favor shorter templates, but patient and control samples were amplified and corrected together, so any skew would affect both groups equally. Because cDNA rather than genomic DNA was sequenced, highly expressing activated cells could have been over-represented, although no difference in activation and CD3 levels was found between groups. At VDJ recombination sites, type 1 diabetes patients had fewer insertions and more deleted nucleotides, which implies abnormalities in thymic rearrangement. Only small numbers of individuals were included in the HLA sub-analyses, which left unresolved whether HLA type had any influence on TCRB rearrangement. Naive, central memory and regulatory TCRB repertoires appeared to be more similar among patients than among healthy donors.

In regard to this clone: What antigen it recognizes has not been identified. Base qualities are not recorded, but no much larger clone differs from it by a single base.

All of the isolated RNA was reverse transcribed with the High Capacity cDNA Reverse Transcription Kit, so expressed TCRB transcripts were sequenced. Deep immunoSEQ sequencing was applied to naive, central memory and regulatory T cell samples, giving an average of approximately 3.8 million total reads per sample. Sorted cells were lysed in RLT buffer and RNA was extracted with DNase-treated RNeasy Micro or Mini kits, depending on cell number. Each cell subset was processed separately to prevent cross-contamination, with patient and healthy donor samples processed together. TCRB sequences were amplified from cDNA with the immunoSEQ multiplex PCR, producing 87-bp fragments spanning the CDR3 region. Amplicons were sequenced on the Illumina HiSeq platform. Under the source paper's analysis protocol: PCR bias was corrected computationally using synthetic template baselines, and reads within Hamming distance 2 were collapsed, with unmergeable singletons discarded. By aligning reads against IMGT, V, D and J genes, CDR3 length, and insertions or deletions at six rearrangement sites were assigned. Within each subset, clonotype counts were normalized to sorted cell number, and only after that were true diversity and Gini coefficients computed with the tcR R package. Repertoire sharing was quantified using the overlap coefficient calculated on TCRB nucleotide sequences. The table comes from immuneACCESS by way of TCRdb, which keeps in-frame sequences with V and J called. Part of the clones is missing from these tables; in studies checked, under half for an unresolved V gene and the rest for unknown reasons. V, J and clone size are those of that table, while D and trimming were read from the DNA. The sample table holds over 150,000 clones, of which approximately 10% were seen once. The ten most abundant clones make up more than 0.45% of the sample.

The CDR3 holds 15 amino acids from the cysteine to the phenylalanine. Kept here is only the CDR3 DNA, which spans 45 bases and is read in frame from base 1. CDR1 and CDR2 (GTSNPN, SVGIG) derive from the germline V gene (reference sequence). V trim: 2 bases; J trim: 3 bases; unmatched bases: 7. This receptor chain uses TRBV30 and TRBJ1-5, and 7 bases in between align with TRBD1. Material for sequencing was central memory CD4+ T cells from blood. The TCR was taken from a man between 25 and 39 years old with type 1 diabetes. The sequence in DNA is TGTGCCTGGAGTATATTTGGGACAGTCAATCAGCCCCAGCATTTT. The translation is CAWSIFGTVNQPQHF.